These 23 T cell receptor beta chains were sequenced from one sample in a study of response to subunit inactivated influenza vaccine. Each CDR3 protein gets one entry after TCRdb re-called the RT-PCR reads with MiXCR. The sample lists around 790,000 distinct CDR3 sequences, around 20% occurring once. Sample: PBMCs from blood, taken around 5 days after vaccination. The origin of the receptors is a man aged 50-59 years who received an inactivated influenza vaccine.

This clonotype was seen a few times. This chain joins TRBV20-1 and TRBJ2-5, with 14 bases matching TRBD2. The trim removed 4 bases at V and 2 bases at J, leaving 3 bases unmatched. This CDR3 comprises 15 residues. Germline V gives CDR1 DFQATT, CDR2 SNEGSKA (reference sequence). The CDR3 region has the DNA TGCAGTGCTATTGGGACTAGCGGGAGACAAGAGACCCAGTACTTC. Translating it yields CSAIGTSGRQETQYF.

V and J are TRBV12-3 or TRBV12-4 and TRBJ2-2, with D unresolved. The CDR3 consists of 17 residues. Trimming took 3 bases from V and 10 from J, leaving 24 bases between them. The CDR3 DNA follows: TGTGCCAGCAGTTTGTTAGAGAGCGACTTCCAATTACAGGAGCTGTTTTTT. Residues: CASSLLESDFQLQELFF.

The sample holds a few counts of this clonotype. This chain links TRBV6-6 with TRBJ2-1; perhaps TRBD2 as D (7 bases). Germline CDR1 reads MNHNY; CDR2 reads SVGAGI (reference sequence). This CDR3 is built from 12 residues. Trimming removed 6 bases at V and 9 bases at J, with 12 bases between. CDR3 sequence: CASRDGGLEQFF. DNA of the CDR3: TGTGCCAGCAGAGACGGGGGGCTTGAGCAGTTCTTC.

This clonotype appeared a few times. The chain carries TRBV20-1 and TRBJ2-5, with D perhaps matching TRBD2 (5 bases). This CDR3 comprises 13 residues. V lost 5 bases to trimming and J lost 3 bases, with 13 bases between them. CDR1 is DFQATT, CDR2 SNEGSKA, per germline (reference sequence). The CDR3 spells CSAHRTFEETQYF. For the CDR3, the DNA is TGCAGTGCTCACCGGACTTTCGAAGAGACCCAGTACTTC.

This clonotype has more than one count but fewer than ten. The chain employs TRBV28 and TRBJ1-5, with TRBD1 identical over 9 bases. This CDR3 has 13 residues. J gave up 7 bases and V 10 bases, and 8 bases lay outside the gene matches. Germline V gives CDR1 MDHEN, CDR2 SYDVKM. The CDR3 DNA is TGTGCCATTGAGACAGGGGGTAGGCAGCCCCAGCATTTT. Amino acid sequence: CAIETGGRQPQHF.

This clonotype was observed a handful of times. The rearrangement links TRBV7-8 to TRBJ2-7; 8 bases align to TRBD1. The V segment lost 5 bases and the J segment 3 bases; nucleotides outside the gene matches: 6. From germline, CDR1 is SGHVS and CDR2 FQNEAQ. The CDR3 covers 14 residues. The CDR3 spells CASSPRDRLYEQYF. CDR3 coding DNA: TGTGCCAGCAGCCCCAGGGACAGGCTCTACGAGCAGTACTTC.

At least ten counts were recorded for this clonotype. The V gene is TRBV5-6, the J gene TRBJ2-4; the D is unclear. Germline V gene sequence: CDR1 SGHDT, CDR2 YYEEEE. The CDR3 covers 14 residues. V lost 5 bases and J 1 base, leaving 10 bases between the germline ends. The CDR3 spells CASSADLAKNIQYF. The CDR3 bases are TGTGCCAGCAGTGCCGACCTGGCCAAAAACATTCAGTACTTC.

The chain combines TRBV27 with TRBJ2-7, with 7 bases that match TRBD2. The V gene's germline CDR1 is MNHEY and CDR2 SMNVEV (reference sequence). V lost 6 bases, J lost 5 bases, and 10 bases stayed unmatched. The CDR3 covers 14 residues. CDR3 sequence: CASSQKGGSHEQYF. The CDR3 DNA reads TGTGCCAGCAGCCAAAAGGGCGGGAGCCACGAGCAGTACTTC.

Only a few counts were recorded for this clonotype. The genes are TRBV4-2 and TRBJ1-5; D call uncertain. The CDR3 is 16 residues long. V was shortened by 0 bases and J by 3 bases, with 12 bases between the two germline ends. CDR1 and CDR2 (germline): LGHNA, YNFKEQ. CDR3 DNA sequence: TGTGCCAGCAGCCAAGAGGGTGGCACGTACAATCAGCCCCAGCATTTT. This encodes CASSQEGGTYNQPQHF.

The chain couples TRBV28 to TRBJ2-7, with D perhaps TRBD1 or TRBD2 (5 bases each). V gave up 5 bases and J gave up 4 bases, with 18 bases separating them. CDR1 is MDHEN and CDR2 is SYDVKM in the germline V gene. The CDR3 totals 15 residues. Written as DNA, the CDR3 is TGTGCCAGCAGTAGTTCTCGGCAGGGACGTTACGAGCAGTACTTC. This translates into CASSSSRQGRYEQYF.

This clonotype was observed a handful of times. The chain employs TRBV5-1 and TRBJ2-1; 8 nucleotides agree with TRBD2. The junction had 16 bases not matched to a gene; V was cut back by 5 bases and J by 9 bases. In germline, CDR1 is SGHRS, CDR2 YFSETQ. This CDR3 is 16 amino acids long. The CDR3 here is CASRHPTGTRVVEQFF. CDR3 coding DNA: TGCGCCAGCAGGCACCCGACCGGGACTAGAGTGGTTGAGCAGTTCTTC.

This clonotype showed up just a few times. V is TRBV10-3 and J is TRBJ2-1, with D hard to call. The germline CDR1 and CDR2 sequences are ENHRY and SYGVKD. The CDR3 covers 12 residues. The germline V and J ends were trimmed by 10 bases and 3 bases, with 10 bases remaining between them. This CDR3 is CATTTNYNEQFF. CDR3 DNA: TGTGCCACGACAACAAACTACAATGAGCAGTTCTTC.

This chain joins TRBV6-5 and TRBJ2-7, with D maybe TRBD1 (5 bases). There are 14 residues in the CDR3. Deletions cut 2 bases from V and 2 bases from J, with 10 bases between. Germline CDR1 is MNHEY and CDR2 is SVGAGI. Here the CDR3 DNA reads TGTGCCAGCAGTTACAAGGGGCCTGCCTACGAGCAGTACTTC. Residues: CASSYKGPAYEQYF.

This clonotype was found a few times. CDR3 amino acids: CASRLNTGQGFDTQYF. The CDR3 DNA reads TGTGCCAGCAGACTCAACACGGGACAGGGGTTCGATACGCAGTATTTT. The rearrangement links TRBV27 to TRBJ2-3; TRBD1 matches at 10 bases. V gave up 6 bases and J gave up 6 bases; unmatched junction bases: 12. Germline assignment: CDR1 MNHEY and CDR2 SMNVEV (reference sequence). The CDR3 runs to 16 residues.

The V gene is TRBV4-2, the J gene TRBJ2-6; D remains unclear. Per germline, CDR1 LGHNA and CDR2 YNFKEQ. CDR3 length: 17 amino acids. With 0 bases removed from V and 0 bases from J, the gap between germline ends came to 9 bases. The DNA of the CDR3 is TGTGCCAGCAGCCAAGAGTCCCTACTCTCTGGGGCCAACGTCCTGACTTTC. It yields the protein CASSQESLLSGANVLTF.

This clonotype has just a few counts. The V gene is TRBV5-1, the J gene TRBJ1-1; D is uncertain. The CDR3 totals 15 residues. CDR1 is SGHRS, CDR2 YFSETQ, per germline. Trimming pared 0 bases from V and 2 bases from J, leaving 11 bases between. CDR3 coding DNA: TGCGCCAGCAGCTTGGGCCGGGTCTCTAACACTGAAGCTTTCTTT. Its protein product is CASSLGRVSNTEAFF. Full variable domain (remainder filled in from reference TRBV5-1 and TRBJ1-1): KAGVTQTPRYLIKTRGQQVTLSCSPISGHRSVSWYQQTPGQGLQFLFEYFSETQRNKGNFPGRFSGRQFSNSRSEMNVSTLELGDSALYLCASSLGRVSNTEAFFGQGTRLTVV.

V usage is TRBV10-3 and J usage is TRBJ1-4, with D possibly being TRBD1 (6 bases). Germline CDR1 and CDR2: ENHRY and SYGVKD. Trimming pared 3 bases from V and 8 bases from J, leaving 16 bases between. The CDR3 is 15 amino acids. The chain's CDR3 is CAISDSGGFQEKLFF. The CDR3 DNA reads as TGTGCCATCAGTGACTCCGGGGGCTTTCAGGAAAAACTGTTTTTT.

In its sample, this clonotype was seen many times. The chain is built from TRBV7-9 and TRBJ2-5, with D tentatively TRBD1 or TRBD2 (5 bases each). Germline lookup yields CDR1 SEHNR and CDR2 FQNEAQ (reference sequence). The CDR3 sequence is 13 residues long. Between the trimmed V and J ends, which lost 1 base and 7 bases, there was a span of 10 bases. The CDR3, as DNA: TGTGCCAGCAGCTTAGAAGGTGGGGGGACCCAGTACTTC. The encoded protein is CASSLEGGGTQYF.

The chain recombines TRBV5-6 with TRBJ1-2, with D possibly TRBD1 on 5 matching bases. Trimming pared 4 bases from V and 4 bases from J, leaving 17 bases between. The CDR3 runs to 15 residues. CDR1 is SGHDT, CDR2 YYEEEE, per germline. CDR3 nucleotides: TGTGCCAGCAGCCTGTGGAAAGGGGCCGCCTATGGCTACACCTTC. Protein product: CASSLWKGAAYGYTF.

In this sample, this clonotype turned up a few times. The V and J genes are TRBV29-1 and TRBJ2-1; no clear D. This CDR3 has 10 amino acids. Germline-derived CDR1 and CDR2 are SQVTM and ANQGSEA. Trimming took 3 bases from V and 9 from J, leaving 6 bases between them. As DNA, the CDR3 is TGCAGCGTTGAGGGTTCTGAGCAGTTCTTC. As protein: CSVEGSEQFF.

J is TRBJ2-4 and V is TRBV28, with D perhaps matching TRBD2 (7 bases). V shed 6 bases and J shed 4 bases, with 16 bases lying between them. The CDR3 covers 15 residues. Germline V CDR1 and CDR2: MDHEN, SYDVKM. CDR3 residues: CASSRGGGGKNIQYF. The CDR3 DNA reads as TGTGCCAGCAGCCGAGGGGGGGGTGGAAAAAACATTCAGTACTTC.

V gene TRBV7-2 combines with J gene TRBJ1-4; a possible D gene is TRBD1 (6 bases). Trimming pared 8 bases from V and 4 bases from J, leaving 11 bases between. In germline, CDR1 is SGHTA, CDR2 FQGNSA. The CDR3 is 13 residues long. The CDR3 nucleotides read TGTGCCAGCGCGCGACAGGTTAATGAAAAACTGTTTTTT. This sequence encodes CASARQVNEKLFF.

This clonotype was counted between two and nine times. For the CDR3, the DNA is TGTGCCTCCAGGGGGGCCAACGTCCTGACTTTC. Translating it yields CASRGANVLTF. V and J are TRBV6-5 and TRBJ2-6; D gene unclear. CDR1 MNHEY and CDR2 SVGAGI come from the germline V gene. The CDR3 runs 11 residues. V lost 11 bases and J lost 4, with 6 bases in between.